The 13 T cell receptor beta chains presented below share a single source sample, sequenced in a study of vaccination and CD4 T cells after COVID-19. These receptors' targets are unknown. The treatment is: roughly ten-day PBMC culture with coronavirus spike peptide pools or control peptides (ViraFEST assay). Cultured CD4+ T cell DNA underwent sequencing with the Oncomine TCR Beta short-read assay. TCRdb re-derived calls from the PCR reads in MiXCR, one entry per CDR3 protein. The sample lists 7,700 or so distinct CDR3 sequences; more than 20% were seen once. The sample consisted of CD4+ T cells from blood, cultured in vitro, taken after SARS-CoV-2 vaccination. These receptors were obtained from a human donor who had recovered from COVID-19.

The rearrangement uses TRBV19 and TRBJ1-6; 9 bases map to TRBD1. The CDR3 has 15 amino acids. V shed 7 bases and J 7 bases; nucleotides not matched to a gene: 8. Germline V CDR1 and CDR2: LNHDA, SQIVND (reference sequence). In DNA, the CDR3 is TGTGCCAGTACTACCTCACAGGGGGCGAATTCACCCCTCCACTTT. Translation gives CASTTSQGANSPLHF.

This clonotype is medium-sized. V and J are TRBV20-1 and TRBJ2-3; D could derive from TRBD1 or TRBD2 (5 bases each). Germline V gene lookup returns CDR1 DFQATT and CDR2 SNEGSKA (reference sequence). The CDR3 is 14 residues long. V was shortened by 2 bases and J by 1 base, with 10 bases between the two germline ends. CDR3 loop: CSARNPGRTDTQYF. In nucleotides, the CDR3 is TGCAGTGCTAGAAACCCGGGGCGCACAGATACGCAGTATTTT.

This clonotype has just a few counts. Only one base separates this from a far larger clonotype, so it likely reflects a read error. This chain uses TRBV6-2 or TRBV6-3 with TRBJ2-7; unclear D gene. This CDR3 has 14 residues. V lost 7 bases, J lost 7 bases, and 20 bases lay in between. Germline CDR1 and CDR2: MNHEY and SVGEGT. CDR3 coding DNA: TGTGCCAGCATCGCATTTCTGGGATCCCATGAGCAGTACTTC. Translation gives CASIAFLGSHEQYF.

This sequence joins TRBV4-3 and TRBJ1-2; D is unclear. Germline loops: CDR1 LGHNA, CDR2 YSLEER. Trimming stripped 2 bases from V and 3 bases from J, with 7 bases between. The CDR3 loop spans 13 amino acids. The CDR3 DNA reads as TGCGCCAGCAGCCAAACGGAATACTATGGCTACACCTTC. Protein sequence: CASSQTEYYGYTF.

The rearrangement links TRBV5-4 to TRBJ2-5, with 8 bases lining up with TRBD2. The trim removed 5 bases at V and 4 bases at J, leaving 10 bases unmatched. Per germline, CDR1 SGHNT and CDR2 YYREEE (reference sequence). The CDR3 has 15 amino acids. CDR3 nucleotide sequence: TGTGCCAGCAGGCCCTGGGGCGGGAGGCGAGAGACCCAGTACTTC. Its translation: CASRPWGGRRETQYF.

This clonotype was seen more than once but under ten times. The chain has TRBV6-4 and TRBJ2-3; TRBD2 matches 12 bases. In germline, CDR1 is MRHNA, CDR2 SNTAGT. This CDR3 region has 14 residues. V shed 4 bases, J shed 4 bases, and the junction held 0 bases outside the gene matches. This chain's CDR3 is CASSASGGADTQYF. CDR3 sequence (DNA): TGTGCCAGCAGTGCTAGCGGGGGGGCAGATACGCAGTATTTT.

In its sample, this clonotype is medium-sized. The chain has TRBV20-1 and TRBJ1-5, with D perhaps matching TRBD1 (5 bases). The CDR3 consists of 17 residues. Germline assignment: CDR1 DFQATT and CDR2 SNEGSKA (reference sequence). V was shortened by 1 base and J by 9 bases, with 25 bases between the two germline ends. CDR3 residues: CSARVRPGRHGTGPQHF. DNA of the CDR3: TGCAGTGCTAGAGTTAGGCCTGGACGACACGGCACAGGGCCCCAGCATTTT.

The table lists this clonotype with a few counts. The rearrangement links TRBV7-9 to TRBJ2-3; the D is unclear. CDR3 length: 13 amino acids. V was pared by 6 bases and J by 0 bases, with 7 bases between. The germline CDR1 and CDR2 sequences are SEHNR and FQNEAQ (reference sequence). CDR3 DNA sequence: TGTGCCAGCAGGGTATCGAGCACAGATACGCAGTATTTT. Its translation: CASRVSSTDTQYF. Filled out from reference TRBV7-9 and TRBJ2-3, the complete variable domain reads DTGVSQNPRHKITKRGQNVTFRCDPISEHNRLYWYRQTLGQGPEFLTYFQNEAQLEKSRLLSDRFSAERPKGSFSTLEIQRTEQGDSAMYLCASRVSSTDTQYFGPGTRLTVL.

By share of the sample, this clonotype is medium-sized. The V and J genes are TRBV20-1 and TRBJ2-7; 14 bases are shared with TRBD2. In germline, CDR1 is DFQATT, CDR2 SNEGSKA (reference sequence). This CDR3 region has 17 residues. V trimming: 3 bases; J trimming: 7 bases; junction bases outside the gene matches: 14. The CDR3 coding sequence is TGCAGTGCTAGGCGCTACTCCGGGACTAGCGGGAGAGGTGAGCAGTACTTC. Encoded protein: CSARRYSGTSGRGEQYF.

This clonotype is medium-sized within its sample. The V call is TRBV15, the J call TRBJ1-6; no reliable D call. Trimming left V 4 bases short and J 9 bases short, with 10 bases between. The CDR3 is made up of 13 amino acids. The germline CDR1 and CDR2 sequences are LNHNV and YYDKDF (reference sequence). CDR3 amino acids: CATSKFQGSPLHF. The CDR3 DNA reads as TGTGCCACCAGCAAGTTTCAAGGTTCACCCCTCCACTTT.

In its sample, this clonotype ranks as medium-sized (0.01 to 0.1%). The chain recombines TRBV4-3 with TRBJ2-5; D not resolved. The germline CDR1 and CDR2 sequences are LGHNA and YSLEER. Between the trimmed V and J ends, which lost 0 bases and 12 bases, there was a span of 20 bases. The CDR3 is made up of 15 amino acids. CDR3 bases: TGCGCCAGCAGCCAAGATCCCCCCCCGCAGGACCGAAAGTACTTC. It specifies CASSQDPPPQDRKYF.

The CDR3 DNA sequence: TGTGCCACCAGTGATGCCAATTTAAACACCATATATTTT. As protein: CATSDANLNTIYF. The rearrangement uses TRBV24-1 and TRBJ1-3; unclear D gene. The CDR3 consists of 13 residues. V lost 3 bases, J lost 6 bases, and 8 bases lay in between. Germline V CDR1 and CDR2: KGHDR, SFDVKD.

By share, this clonotype counts as medium-sized. This chain uses TRBV15 with TRBJ2-7; no clear D gene. Trimming cost V 1 base and J 0 bases, with 7 bases left between them. Germline V gives CDR1 LNHNV, CDR2 YYDKDF (reference sequence). The CDR3 has 14 amino acids. The CDR3 region is CATSRAGGSYEQYF. CDR3 nucleotides: TGTGCCACCAGCAGAGCCGGCGGCTCCTACGAGCAGTACTTC. The entire variable domain, with the rest obtained from reference TRBV15 and TRBJ2-7, is as follows: DAMVIQNPRYQVTQFGKPVTLSCSQTLNHNVMYWYQQKSSQAPKLLFHYYDKDFNNEADTPDNFQSRRPNTSFCFLDIRSPGLGDTAMYLCATSRAGGSYEQYFGPGTRLTVT.